The 14 T cell receptor beta chains given below trace back to one sample, sequenced in a study of somatic mutations in cytotoxic T cells in rheumatoid arthritis. Profiling relied on immunoSEQ multiplex PCR, and the TCRdb table lists in-frame clones only, not all of them. This table holds 20,000 to 25,000 clones, just over 85% found once. Sequencing was done on a sample of CD8+ T cells sorted from blood. These TCRs come from a woman in her fifties or sixties in good health.

This chain uses TRBV4-3 with TRBJ2-2; possible D gene TRBD1, 5 bases. From germline, CDR1 is LGHNA and CDR2 YSLEER. The V gene lost 3 bases and the J gene lost 0 bases, with 17 bases spanning the gap. The CDR3 runs 18 residues. The CDR3 loop is CASSHPRDEGANTGELFF. CDR3 bases: TGCGCCAGCAGCCACCCCAGGGATGAAGGGGCGAACACCGGGGAGCTGTTTTTT.

The chain employs TRBV7-9 and TRBJ1-5; a weak D match, TRBD1 (5 bases). This CDR3 is 14 amino acids long. Germline V gene lookup returns CDR1 SEHNR and CDR2 FQNEAQ (reference sequence). Trimming cost V 6 bases and J 3 bases, with 12 bases left between them. The CDR3 nucleotides are TGTGCCAGCAGGGGGGAGGGAGACAATCAGCCCCAGCATTTT. It translates to CASRGEGDNQPQHF.

This clone was found once. The chain joins TRBV5-4 to TRBJ1-1; TRBD1 is a possible D gene (5 bases). V was cut by 3 bases and J by 0 bases, with 15 bases left in between. Germline CDR1 and CDR2: SGHNT and YYREEE (reference sequence). The CDR3 is made up of 16 amino acids. The CDR3, as DNA: TGTGCCAGCAGCTCTGGGGGGGGGATCATGAACACTGAAGCTTTCTTT. This translates into CASSSGGGIMNTEAFF.

This chain links TRBV28 with TRBJ2-5; weak D call: TRBD2 (6 bases). V was pared by 4 bases and J by 1 base, with 19 bases between. This CDR3 has 17 amino acids. The germline gives CDR1 MDHEN, CDR2 SYDVKM. The CDR3 is CASSSVIRGVVQETQYF. CDR3 nucleotide sequence: TGTGCCAGCAGTTCGGTTATCCGCGGGGTGGTCCAAGAGACCCAGTACTTC.

This chain connects TRBV6-5 to TRBJ1-1; D is unclear. This CDR3 spans 12 amino acids. CDR1 is MNHEY, CDR2 SVGAGI, per germline. Trimming removed 1 base from V and 9 bases from J, with 9 bases in between. The CDR3 sequence is CASSYYDGQAFF. In nucleotides, the CDR3 is TGTGCCAGCAGTTACTACGATGGACAAGCTTTCTTT.

In its sample, this clone was seen a few times. J is TRBJ1-5 and V is TRBV2, with D unclear. Germline V gene lookup returns CDR1 SNHLY and CDR2 FYNNEI. V was cut by 1 base and J by 0 bases, with 7 bases left in between. The CDR3 is 15 amino acids. CDR3 in DNA: TGTGCCAGCAGTGAAGGCGGGTATAGCAATCAGCCCCAGCATTTT. It codes for CASSEGGYSNQPQHF.

This sequence joins TRBV15 and TRBJ2-3; TRBD2 matches 7 bases. Germline CDR1 and CDR2: LNHNV and YYDKDF (reference sequence). This CDR3 is built from 15 residues. The junction had 1 base not matched to a gene; V was cut back by 1 base and J by 0 bases. The CDR3 loop is CATSRVSGSTDTQYF. As DNA, the CDR3 is TGTGCCACCAGCAGAGTTAGCGGGAGCACAGATACGCAGTATTTT. The variable domain in full, completed from reference TRBV15 and TRBJ2-3, reads DAMVIQNPRYQVTQFGKPVTLSCSQTLNHNVMYWYQQKSSQAPKLLFHYYDKDFNNEADTPDNFQSRRPNTSFCFLDIRSPGLGDTAMYLCATSRVSGSTDTQYFGPGTRLTVL.

This chain joins TRBV4-3 and TRBJ1-5; 9 bases fit TRBD1. The CDR3 totals 16 residues. Germline loops: CDR1 LGHNA, CDR2 YSLEER. J was trimmed by 2 bases and V by 2 bases; bases with no gene match: 4. CDR3 DNA: TGCGCCAGCAGCCAATACAGGGGGCTGGGCAATCAGCCCCAGCATTTT. Protein product: CASSQYRGLGNQPQHF.

This chain connects TRBV4-3 to TRBJ2-1; D unresolved. Trimming took 0 bases from V and 7 from J, leaving 10 bases between them. CDR1 and CDR2 from the germline V gene are LGHNA and YSLEER. This CDR3 is 14 amino acids long. This CDR3 reads CASSQDRAFNEQFF. CDR3 nucleotides: TGCGCCAGCAGCCAAGATCGGGCCTTTAATGAGCAGTTCTTC.

For the CDR3, the DNA is TGTGCCAGTAGTACACAGGGGGCTACGCAGTATTTT. Encoded protein: CASSTQGATQYF. The chain recombines TRBV19 with TRBJ2-3; 9 positions agree with TRBD1. In germline, CDR1 is LNHDA, CDR2 SQIVND (reference sequence). The CDR3 loop spans 12 amino acids. V trimming: 4 bases; J trimming: 8 bases; junction bases outside the gene matches: 1.

The chain combines TRBV19 with TRBJ2-1; TRBD2 matches at 12 bases. CDR1 and CDR2 from the germline V gene are LNHDA and SQIVND (reference sequence). The CDR3 length is 18 residues. V lost 5 bases and J lost 4; bases outside the gene matches: 12. The CDR3 nucleotides read TGTGCCAGTAGTTCAAAACTGACTAGCGGGGGACAGTACAATGAGCAGTTCTTC. Its translation: CASSSKLTSGGQYNEQFF.

The rearrangement joins TRBV27 to TRBJ2-3; 9 positions match TRBD2. The CDR3 has 14 residues. Trimming cost V 7 bases and J 1 base; bases outside gene matches: 3. Germline lookup yields CDR1 MNHEY and CDR2 SMNVEV (reference sequence). This CDR3 reads CASTRLAGTDTQYF. Written as DNA, the CDR3 is TGTGCCAGCACCAGACTAGCGGGCACAGATACGCAGTATTTT.

The chain uses TRBV4-1 and TRBJ1-1; 7 bases map to TRBD1. Per germline, CDR1 MGHRA and CDR2 YSYEKL. J lost 10 bases, V lost 0 bases, and 8 bases had no gene match. The CDR3 is made up of 14 amino acids. CDR3 DNA: TGCGCCAGCAGCCAAGAAGGGACAGTGGCTGGAGCTTTCTTT. It specifies CASSQEGTVAGAFF.

The chain joins TRBV7-8 to TRBJ2-7; D may be TRBD1 (5 bases). This CDR3 contains 13 residues. Trimming took off 4 bases at V and 0 bases at J, with 7 bases between the two ends. The V gene's germline CDR1 is SGHVS and CDR2 FQNEAQ. The CDR3 region has the DNA TGTGCCAGCAGCTGGGGCCCCTCCTACGAGCAGTACTTC. Translation: CASSWGPSYEQYF.